This record looks at one T cell receptor beta chain sequence and its context. The source of the sample is a study of T cell changes during pregnancy in multiple sclerosis. Assay used: immunoSEQ multiplex PCR; TCRdb lists only in-frame clones, some missing. The profile shows 90,000 or so clones, around 93% of them singletons. This clonotype was obtained from a female donor with multiple sclerosis, enrolled in a pregnancy study. Source: peripheral blood, taken before pregnancy.

The CDR3 nucleotides are TGTGCTAGTGGTTTGGGTCGGGGGGGCACAGATACGCAGTATTTT. This translates into CASGLGRGGTDTQYF. The chain employs TRBV12-5 and TRBJ2-3; 7 nucleotides align to TRBD2. V lost 1 base, J lost 1 base, and 2 bases stayed unmatched. This CDR3 region has 15 residues. Germline CDR1 LGHNT, CDR2 FRNRAP.